What follows are 2 T cell receptor beta chains derived from one specimen sequenced in a study of cytomegalovirus exposure and HLA in healthy donors. Use of 60 Vbeta and 13 Jbeta primers characterized the PCR. Some clones are missing from TCRdb's copy, which holds only in-frame ones; the method was immunoSEQ multiplex PCR. In the table there are 160,000 or so clones, over 75% of which are singletons. The sample was PBMCs. The receptors originated from a man aged 35-49 years in good health and CMV-seronegative.

V gene TRBV11-3 combines with J gene TRBJ1-3, with D hard to call. CDR1 is SGHNT and CDR2 is YENEEA in the germline V gene. This CDR3 region has 13 residues. V was cut by 4 bases and J by 3 bases, with 7 bases left in between. CDR3 loop: CASSSGFGNTIYF. The CDR3 DNA reads TGTGCCAGCAGCTCAGGCTTTGGAAACACCATATATTTT. Full variable domain (rest looked up from reference TRBV11-3 and TRBJ1-3): EAGVVQSPRYKIIEKKQPVAFWCNPISGHNTLYWYLQNLGQGPELLIRYENEEAVDDSQLPKDRFSAERLKGVDSTLKIQPAELGDSAVYLCASSSGFGNTIYFGEGSWLTVV.

The chain uses TRBV4-1 and TRBJ1-3; 7 bases align to TRBD1. There are 15 residues in the CDR3. V lost 4 bases, J lost 1 base, and 4 bases stayed unmatched. Germline V CDR1 and CDR2: MGHRA, YSYEKL. The DNA of the CDR3 is TGCGCCAGCAGCCTTCAGGGGGTGTCTGGAAACACCATATATTTT. Translated: CASSLQGVSGNTIYF.